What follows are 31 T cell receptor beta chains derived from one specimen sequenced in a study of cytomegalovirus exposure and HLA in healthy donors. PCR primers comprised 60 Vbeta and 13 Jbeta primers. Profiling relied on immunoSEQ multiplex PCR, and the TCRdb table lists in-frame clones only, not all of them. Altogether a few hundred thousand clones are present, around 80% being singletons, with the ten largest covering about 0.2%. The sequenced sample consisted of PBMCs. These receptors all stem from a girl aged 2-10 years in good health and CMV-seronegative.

CDR3 nucleotide sequence: TGTGCCAGTTCCGGGACAGGGGTTTACAATGAGCAGTTCTTC. This sequence encodes CASSGTGVYNEQFF. The V gene is TRBV19, the J gene TRBJ2-1; 10 bases line up with TRBD1. The J segment lost 4 bases and the V segment lost 8 bases, leaving 5 bases of the junction unmatched. Germline CDR1 LNHDA, CDR2 SQIVND (reference sequence). This CDR3 is built from 14 residues.

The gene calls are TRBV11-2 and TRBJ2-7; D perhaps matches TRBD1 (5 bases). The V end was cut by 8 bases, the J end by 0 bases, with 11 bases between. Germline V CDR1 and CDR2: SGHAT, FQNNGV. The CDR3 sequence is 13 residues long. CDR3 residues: CASGHRSSYEQYF. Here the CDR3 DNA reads TGTGCCAGCGGTCACAGGAGCTCCTACGAGCAGTACTTC.

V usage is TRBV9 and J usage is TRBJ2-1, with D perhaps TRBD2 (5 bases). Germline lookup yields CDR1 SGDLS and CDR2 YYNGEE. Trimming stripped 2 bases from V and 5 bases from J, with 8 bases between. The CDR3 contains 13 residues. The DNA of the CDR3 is TGTGCCAGCAGCGTGAGTAGCGACAATGAGCAGTTCTTC. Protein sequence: CASSVSSDNEQFF. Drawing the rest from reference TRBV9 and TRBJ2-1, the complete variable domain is DSGVTQTPKHLITATGQRVTLRCSPRSGDLSVYWYQQSLDQGLQFLIQYYNGEERAKGNILERFSAQQFPDLHSELNLSSLELGDSALYFCASSVSSDNEQFFGPGTRLTVL.

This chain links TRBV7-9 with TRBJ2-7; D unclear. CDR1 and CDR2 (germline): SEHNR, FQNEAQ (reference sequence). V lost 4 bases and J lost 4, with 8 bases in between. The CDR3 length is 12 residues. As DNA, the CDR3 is TGTGCCAGCAGCTCATTTCAGTACGAGCAGTACTTC. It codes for CASSSFQYEQYF.

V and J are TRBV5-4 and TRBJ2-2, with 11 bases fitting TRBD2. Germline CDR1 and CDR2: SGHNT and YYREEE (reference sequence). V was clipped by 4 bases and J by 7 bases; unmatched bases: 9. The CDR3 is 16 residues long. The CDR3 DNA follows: TGTGCCAGCAGCCAGGGGACTAGCGGATTCCTCGGGGAGCTGTTTTTT. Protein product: CASSQGTSGFLGELFF.

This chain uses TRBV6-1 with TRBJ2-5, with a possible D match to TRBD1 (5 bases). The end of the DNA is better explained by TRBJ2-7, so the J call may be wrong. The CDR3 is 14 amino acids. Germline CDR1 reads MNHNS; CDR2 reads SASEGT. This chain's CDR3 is CASSEAAGSSEQYF. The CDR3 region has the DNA TGTGCCAGCAGTGAAGCGGCAGGGTCCAGCGAGCAGTACTTC.

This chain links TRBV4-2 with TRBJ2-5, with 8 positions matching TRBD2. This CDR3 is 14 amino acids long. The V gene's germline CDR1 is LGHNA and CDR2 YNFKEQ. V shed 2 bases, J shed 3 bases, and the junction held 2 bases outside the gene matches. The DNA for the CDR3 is TGTGCCAGCAGCCAACGAGCGGGAGAAGAGACCCAGTACTTC. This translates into CASSQRAGEETQYF.

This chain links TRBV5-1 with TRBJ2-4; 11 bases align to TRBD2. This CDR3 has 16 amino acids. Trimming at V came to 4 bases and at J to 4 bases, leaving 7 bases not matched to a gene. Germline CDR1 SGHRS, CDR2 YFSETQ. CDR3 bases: TGCGCCAGCAGCGGGCTCGGGACTAGCGGAAAAAACATTCAGTACTTC. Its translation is CASSGLGTSGKNIQYF.

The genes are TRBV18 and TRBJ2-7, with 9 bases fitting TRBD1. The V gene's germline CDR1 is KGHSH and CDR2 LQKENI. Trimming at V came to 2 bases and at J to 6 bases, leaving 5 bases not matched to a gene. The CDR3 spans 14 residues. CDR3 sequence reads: CASSPYDRGVEQYF. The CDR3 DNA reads TGTGCCAGCTCACCATACGACAGGGGGGTCGAGCAGTACTTC.

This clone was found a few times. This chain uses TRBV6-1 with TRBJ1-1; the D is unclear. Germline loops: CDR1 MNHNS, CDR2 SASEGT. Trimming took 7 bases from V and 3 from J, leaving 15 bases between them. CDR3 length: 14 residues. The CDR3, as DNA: TGTGCCAGCAAAGCCCCGGGGTCGTACACTGAAGCTTTCTTT. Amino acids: CASKAPGSYTEAFF.

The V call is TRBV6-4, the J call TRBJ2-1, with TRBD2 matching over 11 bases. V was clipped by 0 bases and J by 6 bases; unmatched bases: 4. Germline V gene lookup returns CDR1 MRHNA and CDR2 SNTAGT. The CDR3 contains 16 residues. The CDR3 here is CASSDSRGTSGNEQFF. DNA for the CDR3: TGTGCCAGCAGTGACTCTAGGGGGACTAGCGGCAATGAGCAGTTCTTC.

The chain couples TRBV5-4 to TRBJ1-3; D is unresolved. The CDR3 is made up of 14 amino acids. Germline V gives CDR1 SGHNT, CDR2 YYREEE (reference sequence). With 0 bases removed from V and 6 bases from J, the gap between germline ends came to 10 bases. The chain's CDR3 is CASSLGSGLNTIYF. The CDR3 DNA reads TGTGCCAGCAGCTTGGGTTCCGGTTTAAACACCATATATTTT.

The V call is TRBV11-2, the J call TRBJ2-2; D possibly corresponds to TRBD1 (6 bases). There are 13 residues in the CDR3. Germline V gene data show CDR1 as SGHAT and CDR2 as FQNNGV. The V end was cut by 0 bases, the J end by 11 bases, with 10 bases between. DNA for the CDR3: TGTGCCAGCAGCTTAGAACTACAGGGAGAGCTGTTTTTT. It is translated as CASSLELQGELFF. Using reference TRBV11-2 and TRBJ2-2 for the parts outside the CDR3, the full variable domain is EAGVAQSPRYKIIEKRQSVAFWCNPISGHATLYWYQQILGQGPKLLIQFQNNGVVDDSQLPKDRFSAERLKGVDSTLKIQPAKLEDSAVYLCASSLELQGELFFGEGSRLTVL.

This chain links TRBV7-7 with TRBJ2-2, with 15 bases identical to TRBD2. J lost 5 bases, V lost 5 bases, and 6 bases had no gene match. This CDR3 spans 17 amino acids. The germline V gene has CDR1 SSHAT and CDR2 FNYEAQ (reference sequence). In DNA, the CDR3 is TGTGCCAGCAGCCCGGGACTAGCGGGGGGTTTTACCGGGGAGCTGTTTTTT. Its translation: CASSPGLAGGFTGELFF.

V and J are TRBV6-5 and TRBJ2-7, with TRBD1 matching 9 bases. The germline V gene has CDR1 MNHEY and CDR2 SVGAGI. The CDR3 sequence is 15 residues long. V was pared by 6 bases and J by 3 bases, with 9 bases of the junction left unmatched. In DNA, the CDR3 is TGTGCCAGCAGGAACCCCGGGGACAGGGACTACGAGCAGTACTTC. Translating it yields CASRNPGDRDYEQYF.

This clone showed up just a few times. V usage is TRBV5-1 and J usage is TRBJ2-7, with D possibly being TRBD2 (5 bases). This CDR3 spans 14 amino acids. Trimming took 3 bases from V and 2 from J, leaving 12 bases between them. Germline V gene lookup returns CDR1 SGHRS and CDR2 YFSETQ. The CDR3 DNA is TGCGCCAGCAGCTCCTCGACGGGAACCTACGAGCAGTACTTC. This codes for CASSSSTGTYEQYF. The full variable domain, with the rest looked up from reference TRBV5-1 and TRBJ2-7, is KAGVTQTPRYLIKTRGQQVTLSCSPISGHRSVSWYQQTPGQGLQFLFEYFSETQRNKGNFPGRFSGRQFSNSRSEMNVSTLELGDSALYLCASSSSTGTYEQYFGPGTRLTVT.

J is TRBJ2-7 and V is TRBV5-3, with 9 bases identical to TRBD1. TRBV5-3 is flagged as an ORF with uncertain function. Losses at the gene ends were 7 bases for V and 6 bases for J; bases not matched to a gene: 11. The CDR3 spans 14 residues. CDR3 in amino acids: CARPRDRGKSEQYF. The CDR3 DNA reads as TGTGCCAGACCGCGAGACAGGGGGAAGAGCGAGCAGTACTTC.

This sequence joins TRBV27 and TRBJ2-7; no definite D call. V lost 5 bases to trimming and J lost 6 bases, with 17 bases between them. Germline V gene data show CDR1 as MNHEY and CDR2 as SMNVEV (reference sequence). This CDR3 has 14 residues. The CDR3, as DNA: TGTGCCAGCAGTAGTGGTTGGCCGAATTTCGAGCAGTACTTC. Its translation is CASSSGWPNFEQYF.

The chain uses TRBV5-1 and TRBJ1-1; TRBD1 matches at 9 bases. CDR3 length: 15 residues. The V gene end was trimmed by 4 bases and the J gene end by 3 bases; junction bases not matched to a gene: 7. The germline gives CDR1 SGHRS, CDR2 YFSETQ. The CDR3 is CASSPEQGADTEAFF. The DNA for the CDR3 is TGCGCCAGCAGCCCAGAACAGGGGGCGGACACTGAAGCTTTCTTT.

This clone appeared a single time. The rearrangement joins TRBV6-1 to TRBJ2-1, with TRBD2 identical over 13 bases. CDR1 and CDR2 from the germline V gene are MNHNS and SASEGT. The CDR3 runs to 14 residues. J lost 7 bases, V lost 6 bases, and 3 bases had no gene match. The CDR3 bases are TGTGCCAGCAGGGAACTAGCGGGGGGGAATGAGCAGTTCTTC. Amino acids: CASRELAGGNEQFF.

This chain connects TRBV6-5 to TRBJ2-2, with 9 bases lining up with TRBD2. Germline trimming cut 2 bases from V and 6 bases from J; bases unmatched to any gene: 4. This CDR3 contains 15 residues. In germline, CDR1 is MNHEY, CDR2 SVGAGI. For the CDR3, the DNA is TGTGCCAGCAGTTACAGGGCGGGGGGGCCCGGGGAGCTGTTTTTT. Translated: CASSYRAGGPGELFF.

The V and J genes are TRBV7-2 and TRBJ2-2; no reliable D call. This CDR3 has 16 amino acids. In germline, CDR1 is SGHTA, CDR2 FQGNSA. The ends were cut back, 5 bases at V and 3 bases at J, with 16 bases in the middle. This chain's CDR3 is CASSLLAPPDTGELFF. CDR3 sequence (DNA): TGTGCCAGCAGCCTCCTGGCCCCCCCCGACACCGGGGAGCTGTTTTTT. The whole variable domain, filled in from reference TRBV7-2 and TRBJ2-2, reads GAGVSQSPSNKVTEKGKDVELRCDPISGHTALYWYRQSLGQGLEFLIYFQGNSAPDKSGLPSDRFSAERTGGSVSTLTIQRTQQEDSAVYLCASSLLAPPDTGELFFGEGSRLTVL.

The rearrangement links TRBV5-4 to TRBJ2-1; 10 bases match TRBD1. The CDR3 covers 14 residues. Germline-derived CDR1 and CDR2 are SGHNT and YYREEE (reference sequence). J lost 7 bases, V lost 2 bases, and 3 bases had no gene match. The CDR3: CASSFGQGENEQFF. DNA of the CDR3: TGTGCCAGCAGCTTCGGACAGGGGGAGAATGAGCAGTTCTTC.

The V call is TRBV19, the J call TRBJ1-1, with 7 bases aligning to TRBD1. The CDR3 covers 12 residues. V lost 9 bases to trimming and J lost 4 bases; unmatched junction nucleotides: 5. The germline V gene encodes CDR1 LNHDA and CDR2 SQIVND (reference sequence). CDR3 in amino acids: CASGQAITEAFF. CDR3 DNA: TGTGCCAGCGGACAGGCCATCACTGAAGCTTTCTTT.

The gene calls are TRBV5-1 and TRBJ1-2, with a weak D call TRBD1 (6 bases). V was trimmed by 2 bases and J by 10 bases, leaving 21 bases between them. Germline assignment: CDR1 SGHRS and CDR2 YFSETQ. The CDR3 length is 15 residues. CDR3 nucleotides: TGCGCCAGCAGCTTAGTTATCGGGGGGCCCACGGCCTACACCTTC. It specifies CASSLVIGGPTAYTF.

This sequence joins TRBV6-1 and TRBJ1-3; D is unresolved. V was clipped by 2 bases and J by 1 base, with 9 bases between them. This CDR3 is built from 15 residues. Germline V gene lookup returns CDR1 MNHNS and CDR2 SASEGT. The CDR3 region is CASSELARSGNTIYF. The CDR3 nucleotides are TGTGCCAGCAGTGAACTTGCGAGATCTGGAAACACCATATATTTT.

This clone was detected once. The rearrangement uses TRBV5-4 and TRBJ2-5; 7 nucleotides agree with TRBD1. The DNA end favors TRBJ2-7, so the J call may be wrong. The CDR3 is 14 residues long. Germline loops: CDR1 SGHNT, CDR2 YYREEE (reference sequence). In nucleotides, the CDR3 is TGTGCCAGCAGCCAAGCGACAGGGCCCTACGAGCAGTACTTC. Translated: CASSQATGPYEQYF.

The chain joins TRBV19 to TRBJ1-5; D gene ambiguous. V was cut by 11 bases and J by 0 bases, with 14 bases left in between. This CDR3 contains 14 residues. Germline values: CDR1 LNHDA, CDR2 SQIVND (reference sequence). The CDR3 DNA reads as TGTGCCTCCAGGCTGGGTGCTAGCAATCAGCCCCAGCATTTT. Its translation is CASRLGASNQPQHF.

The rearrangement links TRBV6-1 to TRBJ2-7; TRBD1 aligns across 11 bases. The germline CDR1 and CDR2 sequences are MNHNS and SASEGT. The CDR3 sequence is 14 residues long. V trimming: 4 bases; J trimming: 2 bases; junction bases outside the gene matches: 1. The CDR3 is CASSGDRGAYEQYF. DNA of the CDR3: TGTGCCAGCAGTGGGGACAGGGGGGCCTACGAGCAGTACTTC.

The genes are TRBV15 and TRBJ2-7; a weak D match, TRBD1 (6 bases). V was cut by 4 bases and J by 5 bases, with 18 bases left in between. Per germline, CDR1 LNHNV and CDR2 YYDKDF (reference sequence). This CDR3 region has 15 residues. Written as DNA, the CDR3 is TGTGCCACCAGCACCAGGGTCAACAGGGCGGACGAGCAGTACTTC. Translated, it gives CATSTRVNRADEQYF.

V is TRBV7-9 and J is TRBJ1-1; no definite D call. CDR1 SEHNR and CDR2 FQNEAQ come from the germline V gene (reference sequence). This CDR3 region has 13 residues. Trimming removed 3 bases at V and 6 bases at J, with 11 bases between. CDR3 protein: CASSFFGSSEAFF. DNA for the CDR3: TGTGCCAGCAGCTTTTTTGGGAGTTCTGAAGCTTTCTTT.